This T cell receptor (beta chain) was observed in a study of blood T cell repertoires in COVID-19. Sequenced by immunoSEQ multiplex PCR; TCRdb stores in-frame clones only, minus some. The sample holds about 380,000 clones, around 87% seen once. Trimming removed 0 bases at V and 4 bases at J, with 9 bases between. CDR3 length: 15 residues. In germline, CDR1 is ENHRY, CDR2 SYGVKD. This TCR derives from a man younger than 45 who had recovered from COVID-19. J is TRBJ1-4 and V is TRBV10-3, with D maybe TRBD1 (6 bases). The sample consisted of PBMCs or T cells enriched from blood (not recorded which). CDR3 residues: CAISESGTINEKLFF. As DNA, the CDR3 is TGTGCCATCAGTGAGTCGGGGACAATTAATGAAAAACTGTTTTTT.